This TCR beta chain was captured by sequencing in a study of blood T cell repertoires in COVID-19. Overall study: Samples came from the United States, Italy and Spain, spanning acute and convalescent COVID-19. The analysed material was cDNA or gDNA that came from T cells, B-cell-depleted T cells, or PBMCs.

Per the original methods: Estimated nucleated cell counts came from reference gene primer amplification. The assay was immunoSEQ multiplex PCR, and TCRdb's table has in-frame clones only and misses some. For V, J and clone size, that table is used; D and trimming come from the DNA. The repertoire holds just over 65,000 clones, with 89% as singletons. The V gene end was trimmed by 3 bases and the J gene end by 0 bases; junction bases not matched to a gene: 7. The germline gives CDR1 SGHNT, CDR2 YYREEE (reference sequence). The CDR3 contains 16 residues. This TCR was sampled from a man between 60 and 75 years old with acute or convalescent COVID-19. The specimen sequenced was peripheral blood. The rearrangement links TRBV5-4 to TRBJ1-1; 8 bases are shared with TRBD1. CDR3 DNA sequence: TGTGCCAGCAGCTCCGGGAACAGGGGGATGAACACTGAAGCTTTCTTT. Encoded protein: CASSSGNRGMNTEAFF.